This T cell receptor beta chain originates from a study of blood T cell repertoires in COVID-19 (TCRdb year 2020). Notes on the research overall: Samples covering the acute and convalescent phases of COVID-19 were provided by collaborators in the United States, Italy and Spain. Sample metadata almost always included a de-identified subject ID, COVID-19 status, age in years and sex. Where available, HLA class I and class II types were obtained from metadata supplied by the sample provider rather than from assay-based typing. The repertoires were released in a freely available public database intended as a resource for research on the immune response to SARS-CoV-2. Subjects who had been exposed to COVID-19, were actively infected with it, or had recovered from it provided the deeply sampled blood TCRbeta repertoires that made up the dataset. The material from the prospective study consisted of cDNA or gDNA derived from T cells, B-cell-depleted T cells, or PBMCs. Samples were obtained from the ongoing ImmuneRACE study (first 160 participants) and from about 1,300 subjects provided by 6 global collaborators. General study outcomes and caveats: Clinical and demographic metadata were provided uncurated, with the amount varying by source and participant.

TCRbeta CDR3 regions were amplified from genomic DNA using the immunoSEQ Assay, a bias-controlled multiplex PCR. Concerning the study's data processing: The number of nucleated cells in each sample was estimated by amplification of reference gene primers within the assay. Sequence reads were collapsed and filtered to measure the absolute abundance of every unique TCRbeta CDR3 rearrangement. For each sample, productive Simpson clonality was calculated as the square root of Simpson's diversity index across productive rearrangements. Entries here come from immuneACCESS through TCRdb and include only in-frame sequences with V and J called. Some clones fail to appear in such tables; in the studies checked, an unresolved V gene covers under half of the shortfall, and the cause of the remainder is unknown. From that table come the V and J calls and clone size; the DNA was used to work out D and trimming. Counted in this sample were 90,000 or so clones; about 90% of them appeared once. The ten top clones hold about 1.8% of the sample.

Worth noting for this clone: What antigen it recognizes has not been identified. No per-base quality is available; no much larger clone lies one base away.

Trimming takes 5 bases off V and 10 bases off J; junction bases not matched to a gene: 7. From the cysteine up to the phenylalanine, the CDR3 has a length of 12 residues. The kept DNA is CDR3 alone, 36 bases in frame from the first base. From a lookup of the germline V gene (reference sequence), CDR1 and CDR2 are LGHDT and YNNKEL. Whole blood was collected in K2EDTA tubes by collaborating institutions according to the institutions' own protocols. Collaborator samples were shipped for TCRbeta analysis as frozen whole blood, isolated PBMCs, or DNA extracted from either sample type. What was sequenced was peripheral blood. The receptor chain draws on TRBV3-1 (or the pseudogene TRBV3-2) and TRBJ1-1, and 7 junctional nucleotides match TRBD1. The receptor comes from a human donor with active COVID-19. The donor label of this sample is uncertain. The CDR3 amino acid sequence is: CASSEQGFAAFF. The DNA sequence follows: TGTGCCAGCAGCGAACAGGGGTTCGCAGCTTTCTTT.